Following are 12 T cell receptor beta chains from one sample sequenced in a study of cytomegalovirus exposure and HLA in healthy donors. The PCR used 60 Vbeta and 13 Jbeta primers. Only in-frame clones appear in the TCRdb table, and some are missing; sequencing was by immunoSEQ multiplex PCR. The sample has 65,000 to 75,000 clones, around 77% seen once; the top ten hold around 6%. Sequenced material: PBMCs. Receptors originate from a man between 45 and 60 years old in good health and CMV-seronegative.

The V call is TRBV7-3, the J call TRBJ1-1, with 7 bases identical to TRBD1. With V trimmed by 6 bases and J by 0 bases, 7 bases remained unmatched. Germline-derived CDR1 and CDR2 are SGHTA and FQGTGA. This CDR3 region has 15 residues. The CDR3 loop is CASSRQGGMNTEAFF. In DNA form, the CDR3 reads TGTGCCAGCAGTCGACAGGGCGGAATGAACACTGAAGCTTTCTTT.

The V and J genes are TRBV28 and TRBJ2-7, with D perhaps matching TRBD2 (6 bases). Trimming stripped 5 bases from V and 5 bases from J, with 16 bases between. Looked up from germline, CDR1 is MDHEN and CDR2 is SYDVKM. The CDR3 runs to 14 residues. The CDR3 protein is CASSDPGLQNEQYF. CDR3 bases: TGTGCCAGCAGTGATCCGGGACTCCAAAACGAGCAGTACTTC.

This clone has more than one count but fewer than ten. The chain joins TRBV6-1 to TRBJ1-1; TRBD1 agrees at 10 bases. Germline CDR1 MNHNS, CDR2 SASEGT. The CDR3 consists of 15 residues. Trimming cost V 3 bases and J 5 bases; bases outside gene matches: 6. CDR3 sequence reads: CASSEPGQGLTEAFF. CDR3 coding DNA: TGTGCCAGCAGTGAGCCGGGACAGGGGTTGACTGAAGCTTTCTTT.

The chain is built from TRBV19 and TRBJ1-5, with 9 bases aligning to TRBD1. The ends lost 8 bases at V and 6 bases at J; junction bases unmatched: 11. Germline V gene data show CDR1 as LNHDA and CDR2 as SQIVND (reference sequence). The CDR3 is 15 amino acids. The CDR3 DNA follows: TGTGCCAGTTCGCGGGGGGACAGGGATCGTCAGCCCCAGCATTTT. Residues: CASSRGDRDRQPQHF. The full variable domain, in which reference TRBV19 and TRBJ1-5 provide the parts outside the CDR3, is DGGITQSPKYLFRKEGQNVTLSCEQNLNHDAMYWYRQDPGQGLRLIYYSQIVNDFQKGDIAEGYSVSREKKESFPLTVTSAQKNPTAFYLCASSRGDRDRQPQHFGDGTRLSIL.

The V call is TRBV19, the J call TRBJ2-7, with 8 bases matching TRBD2. The length of the CDR3 is 14 residues. Germline V gives CDR1 LNHDA, CDR2 SQIVND (reference sequence). The J segment lost 6 bases and the V segment lost 4 bases, leaving 8 bases of the junction unmatched. This CDR3 is CASSRLAGSLEQYF. DNA for the CDR3: TGTGCCAGTAGTAGGTTAGCGGGATCCCTCGAGCAGTACTTC.

The V gene is TRBV19, the J gene TRBJ2-7, with TRBD1 as a possible D gene (6 bases). V was shortened by 3 bases and J by 4 bases, with 13 bases between the two germline ends. Germline V gene lookup returns CDR1 LNHDA and CDR2 SQIVND (reference sequence). CDR3 length equals 14 residues. CDR3 loop: CASSIRDRRYEQYF. The CDR3 DNA reads TGTGCCAGTAGTATCCGCGACAGGAGATACGAGCAGTACTTC.

The chain combines TRBV7-9 with TRBJ1-1, with TRBD1 identical over 11 bases. Looked up from germline, CDR1 is SEHNR and CDR2 is FQNEAQ (reference sequence). The CDR3 has 15 residues. V was pared by 2 bases and J by 4 bases, with 3 bases of the junction left unmatched. As DNA, the CDR3 is TGTGCCAGCAGCTTAACCGGGACAGGGGGCACTGAAGCTTTCTTT. It codes for CASSLTGTGGTEAFF.

The V gene is TRBV9, the J gene TRBJ2-1, with 9 bases aligning to TRBD2. J gave up 9 bases and V 0 bases, and 10 bases lay outside the gene matches. Per germline, CDR1 SGDLS and CDR2 YYNGEE. CDR3 length: 16 residues. CDR3 protein: CASSVGPASGTGEQFF. The CDR3 DNA reads TGTGCCAGCAGCGTAGGCCCGGCTAGCGGGACTGGTGAGCAGTTCTTC.

In its sample, this clone was seen once. Compared with germline, one end of the junction differs, possibly owing to a read error. The chain has TRBV7-7 and TRBJ2-7; TRBD1 aligns across 11 bases. CDR1 is SSHAT and CDR2 is FNYEAQ in the germline V gene (reference sequence). The CDR3 runs to 15 residues. This chain's CDR3 is CASSAGTGGSYEQYF. Written as DNA, the CDR3 is TGTGCTAGCAGTGCCGGGACAGGGGGCTCCTACGAGCAGTACTTC.

The J gene is TRBJ1-5, the V gene TRBV29-1; 8 nucleotides line up with TRBD1. In germline, CDR1 is SQVTM, CDR2 ANQGSEA. The V gene end was trimmed by 5 bases and the J gene end by 3 bases; junction bases not matched to a gene: 6. CDR3 length: 14 residues. CDR3 in DNA: TGCAGCGTTTGGACAGGGACGGCCAATCAGCCCCAGCATTTT. Protein sequence: CSVWTGTANQPQHF.

The chain combines TRBV11-2 with TRBJ2-1; possibly TRBD2 for D (6 bases). CDR1 is SGHAT, CDR2 FQNNGV, per germline. The CDR3 covers 16 residues. V gave up 7 bases and J gave up 4 bases, with 20 bases separating them. CDR3 region: CASTLDPASAYNEQFF. For the CDR3, the DNA is TGTGCCAGCACCTTGGACCCGGCTAGCGCATACAATGAGCAGTTCTTC.

The chain has TRBV5-1 and TRBJ1-2; D call uncertain. The CDR3 length is 15 residues. The ends were cut back, 4 bases at V and 3 bases at J, with 16 bases in the middle. Germline assignment: CDR1 SGHRS and CDR2 YFSETQ. CDR3 in amino acids: CASSRDRGRDYGYTF. The CDR3 bases are TGCGCCAGCAGCCGCGACCGAGGTCGAGACTATGGCTACACCTTC. Complete variable domain (other parts from reference TRBV5-1 and TRBJ1-2): KAGVTQTPRYLIKTRGQQVTLSCSPISGHRSVSWYQQTPGQGLQFLFEYFSETQRNKGNFPGRFSGRQFSNSRSEMNVSTLELGDSALYLCASSRDRGRDYGYTFGSGTRLTVV.